These 17 T cell receptor beta chains were sequenced from one sample in a study of blood T cell repertoires in COVID-19 (TCRdb year 2020). Receptor amplification or capture employed the immunoSEQ multiplex PCR assay. Sourced from immuneACCESS, this table was stored by TCRdb with only in-frame sequences that have V and J called. A share of the clones is absent; for the studies checked, an unresolved V gene accounts for under half, and the remainder has no known explanation. For this sample there are about 68,000 clones; 90% to 95% appear just once. The biggest ten clones account for 7.3% of the sample. The specimen sequenced was peripheral blood. These receptors came from a man aged 40-55 years with COVID-19, enrolled during active disease.

The rearrangement links TRBV7-9 to TRBJ2-3, with D maybe TRBD2 (7 bases). CDR1 is SEHNR, CDR2 FQNEAQ, per germline (reference sequence). V was shortened by 2 bases and J by 5 bases, with 20 bases between the two germline ends. The CDR3 is 17 residues long. Here the CDR3 DNA reads TGTGCCAGCAGCTTACCGAGAGGGGGGGCGCAGGAAGATACGCAGTATTTT. This sequence encodes CASSLPRGGAQEDTQYF.

The CDR3 nucleotides read TGCAGTGCTAGTGCGGGGATCGCCACAGATACGCAGTATTTT. It yields the protein CSASAGIATDTQYF. J is TRBJ2-3 and V is TRBV20-1; D may be TRBD2 (6 bases). V gave up 3 bases and J gave up 2 bases, with 12 bases separating them. Germline V gene data show CDR1 as DFQATT and CDR2 as SNEGSKA (reference sequence). The CDR3 length is 14 residues.

CDR3 amino acids: CASSLRDRGRGENEKLFF. The CDR3 DNA reads as TGTGCCAGCAGCCTCCGGGACAGGGGGCGCGGAGAGAATGAAAAACTGTTTTTT. The chain recombines TRBV11-3 with TRBJ1-4; 12 bases are a match to TRBD1. The CDR3 sequence is 18 residues long. Losses at the gene ends were 5 bases for V and 5 bases for J; bases not matched to a gene: 12. In germline, CDR1 is SGHNT, CDR2 YENEEA.

V gene TRBV5-1 combines with J gene TRBJ1-5, with a weak D call TRBD1 (5 bases). Trimming shortened V by 3 bases and J by 2 bases, and 6 bases separated the two germline ends. The CDR3 totals 13 residues. Germline V gene data show CDR1 as SGHRS and CDR2 as YFSETQ. As DNA, the CDR3 is TGCGCCAGCAGCTCAGGGCGCAATCAGCCCCAGCATTTT. It translates to CASSSGRNQPQHF.

The rearrangement uses TRBV15 and TRBJ2-2, with D possibly being TRBD2 (5 bases). The CDR3 is 15 residues long. Trimming pared 1 base from V and 1 base from J, leaving 7 bases between. Germline CDR1 is LNHNV and CDR2 is YYDKDF (reference sequence). CDR3 loop: CATSRVGLNTGELFF. The DNA of the CDR3 is TGTGCCACCAGCAGAGTTGGACTGAACACCGGGGAGCTGTTTTTT. The full variable domain, its missing parts supplied by reference TRBV15 and TRBJ2-2, is DAMVIQNPRYQVTQFGKPVTLSCSQTLNHNVMYWYQQKSSQAPKLLFHYYDKDFNNEADTPDNFQSRRPNTSFCFLDIRSPGLGDTAMYLCATSRVGLNTGELFFGEGSRLTVL.

This chain connects TRBV7-3 to TRBJ2-7; 9 nucleotides match TRBD1. After removal of 5 bases from V and 4 bases from J, the junction contained 9 bases not matched to a gene. This CDR3 is built from 15 residues. Germline V gene sequence: CDR1 SGHTA, CDR2 FQGTGA. The CDR3 loop reads CASSPSGQGFYEQYF. The CDR3 nucleotides read TGTGCCAGCAGCCCCTCGGGACAGGGATTTTACGAGCAGTACTTC.

The rearrangement joins TRBV5-1 to TRBJ2-7; 11 bases are shared with TRBD2. This CDR3 comprises 17 residues. Germline CDR1 and CDR2: SGHRS and YFSETQ. V gave up 3 bases and J gave up 0 bases; unmatched junction bases: 8. The CDR3 sequence: CASSSALAGVFSYEQYF. The CDR3 DNA reads as TGCGCCAGCAGCTCGGCACTAGCGGGGGTCTTCTCCTACGAGCAGTACTTC.

The V gene is TRBV10-3, the J gene TRBJ2-6; D possibly corresponds to TRBD2 (7 bases). The CDR3 extends over 14 amino acids. CDR1 and CDR2 (germline): ENHRY, SYGVKD. Trimming removed 7 bases at V and 1 base at J, with 8 bases between. CDR3 amino acids: CAIKGGSGANVLTF. CDR3 bases: TGTGCCATCAAGGGGGGGTCTGGGGCCAACGTCCTGACTTTC.

Here the CDR3 DNA reads TGTGCCAGCAGTTACGGGCAGGGCTCTGGAAACACCATATATTTT. It encodes CASSYGQGSGNTIYF. The chain links TRBV6-6 to TRBJ1-3; tentatively, D is TRBD1 (5 bases). The germline V gene has CDR1 MNHNY and CDR2 SVGAGI (reference sequence). CDR3 size: 15 residues. Deletions cut 2 bases from V and 0 bases from J, with 8 bases between.

The CDR3 region has the DNA TGCGCCAGCAGCACGGGACAGGGGGTTGATACGCAGTATTTT. Its protein is CASSTGQGVDTQYF. The V and J genes are TRBV5-1 and TRBJ2-3, with TRBD1 matching over 11 bases. CDR1 SGHRS and CDR2 YFSETQ come from the germline V gene. The length of the CDR3 is 14 residues. Unmatched junction bases numbered 4, after V lost 4 bases and J lost 6 bases.

The chain joins TRBV18 to TRBJ1-4; 8 nucleotides agree with TRBD1. Unmatched junction bases numbered 6, after V lost 2 bases and J lost 10 bases. Per germline, CDR1 KGHSH and CDR2 LQKENI. The CDR3 contains 14 residues. The CDR3 protein is CASSPGQGARKLFF. CDR3 sequence (DNA): TGTGCCAGCTCACCAGGGCAGGGGGCACGAAAACTGTTTTTT.

This rearrangement joins TRBV7-6 to TRBJ2-7, with 10 bases that match TRBD1. The J segment lost 6 bases and the V segment lost 5 bases, leaving 7 bases of the junction unmatched. Looked up from germline, CDR1 is SGHVS and CDR2 is FNYEAQ. The CDR3 extends over 14 amino acids. The chain's CDR3 is CASSRDDRGREQYF. CDR3 bases: TGTGCCAGCAGCCGGGATGACAGGGGGCGCGAGCAGTACTTC.

J is TRBJ2-1 and V is TRBV11-2, with D possibly TRBD2 on 6 matching bases. In germline, CDR1 is SGHAT, CDR2 FQNNGV. This CDR3 is built from 14 residues. V lost 2 bases and J lost 7, with 12 bases in between. This CDR3 reads CASSLTSWGNEQFF. The CDR3 DNA is TGTGCCAGCAGCTTAACTAGCTGGGGAAATGAGCAGTTCTTC. Together with reference TRBV11-2 and TRBJ2-1, the CDR3 gives the full variable domain: EAGVAQSPRYKIIEKRQSVAFWCNPISGHATLYWYQQILGQGPKLLIQFQNNGVVDDSQLPKDRFSAERLKGVDSTLKIQPAKLEDSAVYLCASSLTSWGNEQFFGPGTRLTVL.

This chain connects TRBV3-1 (or the pseudogene TRBV3-2) to TRBJ2-1; no firm D call. In germline, CDR1 is LGHDT, CDR2 YNNKEL (reference sequence). Trimming removed 5 bases at V and 10 bases at J, with 15 bases between. The CDR3 covers 13 residues. The CDR3 nucleotides read TGTGCCAGCAGCTACCTGACTCCAGCAGAGCAGTTCTTC. Translating gives CASSYLTPAEQFF.

V gene TRBV7-8 combines with J gene TRBJ1-2; 9 bases match TRBD1. V lost 5 bases to trimming and J lost 5 bases; unmatched junction nucleotides: 12. Looked up from germline, CDR1 is SGHVS and CDR2 is FQNEAQ. The CDR3 is 16 residues long. The CDR3 DNA follows: TGTGCCAGCAGCCAACGTCGGACAGGGGCCCCTTATGGCTACACCTTC. As protein: CASSQRRTGAPYGYTF.

This chain links TRBV19 with TRBJ1-2; D not certain. From germline, CDR1 is LNHDA and CDR2 SQIVND (reference sequence). The ends were cut back, 3 bases at V and 8 bases at J, with 16 bases in the middle. The CDR3 has 14 amino acids. CDR3 protein: CASSIGQPAGGYTF. The CDR3 DNA reads as TGTGCCAGTAGTATTGGGCAACCGGCGGGGGGCTACACCTTC.

The chain couples TRBV3-1 (or the pseudogene TRBV3-2) to TRBJ2-5; TRBD2 matches at 11 bases. The junction had 6 bases not matched to a gene; V was cut back by 4 bases and J by 5 bases. From germline, CDR1 is LGHDT and CDR2 YNNKEL (reference sequence). This CDR3 spans 15 amino acids. In DNA form, the CDR3 reads TGTGCCAGCAGCCCCCCTAGCGGGGGGCGGGAGACCCAGTACTTC. It translates to CASSPPSGGRETQYF.